The entry that follows covers one TCR beta chain sequence. Germline CDR1 is LNHNV and CDR2 is YYDKDF (reference sequence). V was clipped by 7 bases and J by 5 bases; unmatched bases: 2. This CDR3 comprises 11 residues. The sample comes from a study of blood T cell repertoires in COVID-19. At the level of the study: COVID-19 samples, acute and convalescent, were from the United States, Italy and Spain. T cells, B-cell-depleted T cells, or PBMCs supplied cDNA or gDNA.

Authors' data handling: It was from reference gene primer amplification that nucleated cell counts were estimated. Here immunoSEQ multiplex PCR was the method, and the copy in TCRdb shows in-frame clones only, minus some. Clone size and the V and J calls come from that table; the DNA yielded D and trimming. The table shows 25,000 to 35,000 clones, with 68% occurring only once. The chain carries TRBV15 and TRBJ2-7; 7 bases map to TRBD2. Sequencing was performed on peripheral blood. The receptor was isolated from a human donor in a cohort sampled during active COVID-19. The CDR3 loop is CATMGGNEQYF. In DNA, the CDR3 is TGTGCCACCATGGGAGGGAACGAGCAGTACTTC. Complete variable domain (other parts from reference TRBV15 and TRBJ2-7): DAMVIQNPRYQVTQFGKPVTLSCSQTLNHNVMYWYQQKSSQAPKLLFHYYDKDFNNEADTPDNFQSRRPNTSFCFLDIRSPGLGDTAMYLCATMGGNEQYFGPGTRLTVT.